The 30 T cell receptor beta chains in this list originate from one sample, sequenced in a study of memory CD4+ T cells and cytomegalovirus serostatus. Using immunoSEQ multiplex PCR, the repertoire was profiled, and TCRdb retains in-frame clones only, with some absent. Of over 65,000 clones listed, about 80% are singletons. Single viable CD3+CD4+CD8-CD45RO+ cells were sorted as the memory CD4+ T cells. Input material: memory CD4+ T cells from blood. Source of these receptors: an adult in good health and CMV-seropositive.

This sequence joins TRBV2 and TRBJ1-2, with 7 bases aligning to TRBD1. Germline V lookup: CDR1 SNHLY, CDR2 FYNNEI. The CDR3 extends over 16 amino acids. V was pared by 6 bases and J by 6 bases, with 16 bases of the junction left unmatched. CDR3 DNA sequence: TGTGCCAGCAGAAACAGGGGATTCACTCCAGCGCATGGCTACACCTTC. This gives the protein CASRNRGFTPAHGYTF.

V and J are TRBV21-1 and TRBJ1-5; TRBD1, the table's D call, was not compared with the DNA. TRBV21-1 is tagged as a pseudogene. This CDR3 is built from 14 residues. The CDR3 here is CASQDRIFNQPQHF. Written as DNA, the CDR3 is TGTGCCAGCCAGGACAGGATCTTTAATCAGCCCCAGCATTTT.

This clone has just a few counts. CDR3 protein: CASSRRSYEQYF. The CDR3 DNA reads as TGTGCCAGCAGCCGTCGCTCCTACGAGCAGTACTTC. The J gene is TRBJ2-7, the V gene TRBV2; D is unresolved. The CDR3 covers 12 residues. V dropped 6 bases and J dropped 0 bases, with 6 bases sitting between them. The V gene's germline CDR1 is SNHLY and CDR2 FYNNEI.

The chain recombines TRBV5-1 with TRBJ2-7, with 9 bases matching TRBD1. From germline, CDR1 is SGHRS and CDR2 YFSETQ. The length of the CDR3 is 15 residues. V was pared by 4 bases and J by 5 bases, with 10 bases of the junction left unmatched. The CDR3 DNA reads TGCGCCAGCAGCCGGACGGGACAGGGTGTCGACGAGCAGTACTTC. It specifies CASSRTGQGVDEQYF.

The J gene is TRBJ1-1, the V gene TRBV30; no reliable D call. CDR1 and CDR2 (germline): GTSNPN, SVGIG (reference sequence). The CDR3 is 12 amino acids. V was trimmed by 1 base and J by 11 bases, leaving 14 bases between them. In DNA form, the CDR3 reads TGTGCCTGGAGTGCGGTGGGTGGTGCGGCTTTCTTT. It yields the protein CAWSAVGGAAFF.

This clone appeared once. The same CDR3 arises from other DNA sequences in this sample as well. The chain links TRBV5-1 to TRBJ1-2; D might be TRBD1 (5 bases). The CDR3 length is 13 residues. Trimming shortened V by 0 bases and J by 4 bases, and 7 bases separated the two germline ends. Germline assignment: CDR1 SGHRS and CDR2 YFSETQ. CDR3 residues: CASSLGGGYGYTF. The CDR3 DNA reads TGCGCCAGCAGCTTGGGGGGGGGCTATGGCTACACCTTC.

This chain joins TRBV6-6 and TRBJ1-4; a weak D match, TRBD1 (6 bases). CDR1 is MNHNY, CDR2 SVGAGI, per germline (reference sequence). This CDR3 has 13 residues. Trimming removed 4 bases at V and 8 bases at J, with 11 bases between. The DNA of the CDR3 is TGTGCCAGCAGTTTCTGGACAGCGGAAAAACTGTTTTTT. Protein product: CASSFWTAEKLFF.

The chain joins TRBV28 to TRBJ2-1; the D is unclear. Germline V CDR1 and CDR2: MDHEN, SYDVKM. V lost 2 bases, J lost 9 bases, and 11 bases lay in between. The CDR3 has 13 residues. The CDR3 sequence: CASSLGYQSEQFF. In DNA, the CDR3 is TGTGCCAGCAGTTTAGGTTACCAGTCTGAGCAGTTCTTC.

The chain carries TRBV5-1 and TRBJ2-3; 7 nucleotides agree with TRBD1. This CDR3 contains 14 residues. Germline CDR1 SGHRS, CDR2 YFSETQ. V was pared by 3 bases and J by 2 bases, with 3 bases of the junction left unmatched. The CDR3 loop reads CASSWDRSTDTQYF. The CDR3 nucleotides read TGCGCCAGCAGCTGGGACAGATCCACAGATACGCAGTATTTT.

This chain joins TRBV5-8 and TRBJ1-5, with a tentative D call TRBD1 (6 bases). There are 15 residues in the CDR3. Trimming cost V 3 bases and J 7 bases, with 17 bases left between them. Germline V gene data show CDR1 as SGHTS and CDR2 as YDEGEE. As DNA, the CDR3 is TGTGCCAGCAGCTCACGGGGGGCGGTCGGCCAGCCCCAGCATTTT. It yields the protein CASSSRGAVGQPQHF.

V and J are TRBV5-1 and TRBJ1-1; 12 bases are a match to TRBD1. The CDR3 contains 16 residues. V lost 4 bases and J lost 1; bases outside the gene matches: 5. Germline V gene data show CDR1 as SGHRS and CDR2 as YFSETQ. As DNA, the CDR3 is TGCGCCAGCAGCGTTGGGACAGGGGGCTGGAACACTGAAGCTTTCTTT. Amino acid sequence: CASSVGTGGWNTEAFF.

Here the CDR3 DNA reads TGTGCCAGCAGCCTACAGGGATCCGGGGCCAACGTCCTGACTTTC. Translated, it gives CASSLQGSGANVLTF. The J gene is TRBJ2-6, the V gene TRBV11-3, with D perhaps TRBD1 (6 bases). Germline V gene lookup returns CDR1 SGHNT and CDR2 YENEEA. CDR3 length: 15 residues. The ends were cut back, 5 bases at V and 4 bases at J, with 12 bases in the middle.

The V call is TRBV6-6, the J call TRBJ2-1; D not resolved. V dropped 4 bases and J dropped 2 bases, with 12 bases sitting between them. Looked up from germline, CDR1 is MNHNY and CDR2 is SVGAGI (reference sequence). The CDR3 is 15 amino acids. DNA of the CDR3: TGTGCCAGCAGTTCCGGTATGGGGACCTACAATGAGCAGTTCTTC. It translates to CASSSGMGTYNEQFF.

The J gene is TRBJ2-1, the V gene TRBV7-3; TRBD1 matches 8 bases. Germline V gene sequence: CDR1 SGHTA, CDR2 FQGTGA. This CDR3 has 15 residues. V lost 5 bases to trimming and J lost 4 bases; unmatched junction nucleotides: 7. The CDR3 region has the DNA TGTGCCAGCAGCCGCGGACAGGGAAGATACAATGAGCAGTTCTTC. This sequence encodes CASSRGQGRYNEQFF.

This chain links TRBV13 with TRBJ1-2; D is unresolved. The germline gives CDR1 PRHDT, CDR2 FYEKMQ (reference sequence). V lost 7 bases and J 4 bases, leaving 10 bases between the germline ends. CDR3 size: 12 residues. Here the CDR3 DNA reads TGTGCCAGCACCCGAGGGAGCTATGGCTACACCTTC. Protein: CASTRGSYGYTF.

This chain joins TRBV2 and TRBJ1-1; D is unresolved. This CDR3 comprises 14 residues. Trimming removed 1 base from V and 0 bases from J, with 6 bases in between. Germline lookup yields CDR1 SNHLY and CDR2 FYNNEI. The CDR3 reads CASSEGQMNTEAFF. The DNA of the CDR3 is TGTGCCAGCAGTGAAGGGCAGATGAACACTGAAGCTTTCTTT.

The V call is TRBV7-2, the J call TRBJ2-3, with D uncertain. CDR1 and CDR2 from the germline V gene are SGHTA and FQGNSA. V was trimmed by 0 bases and J by 4 bases, leaving 8 bases between them. This CDR3 has 14 amino acids. CDR3 protein: CASSLATSADTQYF. In DNA, the CDR3 is TGTGCCAGCAGCTTAGCGACGAGTGCAGATACGCAGTATTTT.

V and J are TRBV28 and TRBJ1-4; maybe TRBD1 (5 bases). Trimming removed 6 bases at V and 11 bases at J, with 16 bases between. Germline values: CDR1 MDHEN, CDR2 SYDVKM. CDR3 length equals 13 residues. CDR3 nucleotides: TGTGCCAGCAGCCCCCAGGGCTATGGGAAACTGTTTTTT. It encodes CASSPQGYGKLFF.

The V and J genes are TRBV6-6 and TRBJ2-5; a weak D match, TRBD1 (6 bases). V was clipped by 2 bases and J by 2 bases, with 12 bases between them. In germline, CDR1 is MNHNY, CDR2 SVGAGI (reference sequence). The CDR3 extends over 15 amino acids. The CDR3 sequence is CASSYGDNRQETQYF. The CDR3 coding sequence is TGTGCCAGCAGTTACGGGGACAACCGACAAGAGACCCAGTACTTC.

The rearrangement uses TRBV5-1 and TRBJ1-2, with D possibly being TRBD1 (6 bases). Germline values: CDR1 SGHRS, CDR2 YFSETQ. There are 15 residues in the CDR3. V was cut by 4 bases and J by 2 bases, with 15 bases left in between. The CDR3 here is CASSLGGGANYGYTF. Written as DNA, the CDR3 is TGCGCCAGCAGCCTGGGAGGGGGGGCCAACTATGGCTACACCTTC. The whole variable domain, filled in from reference TRBV5-1 and TRBJ1-2, reads KAGVTQTPRYLIKTRGQQVTLSCSPISGHRSVSWYQQTPGQGLQFLFEYFSETQRNKGNFPGRFSGRQFSNSRSEMNVSTLELGDSALYLCASSLGGGANYGYTFGSGTRLTVV.

V usage is TRBV28 and J usage is TRBJ1-2; D remains ambiguous. V was shortened by 8 bases and J by 0 bases, with 7 bases between the two germline ends. The CDR3 spans 12 residues. Looked up from germline, CDR1 is MDHEN and CDR2 is SYDVKM. Here the CDR3 DNA reads TGTGCCAGCGGGAGTTCTAACTATGGCTACACCTTC. It translates to CASGSSNYGYTF.

The chain combines TRBV4-1 with TRBJ1-1, with D possibly matching TRBD1 (6 bases). Germline V CDR1 and CDR2: MGHRA, YSYEKL. Trimming cost V 2 bases and J 12 bases, with 13 bases left between them. The CDR3 extends over 12 amino acids. The CDR3 reads CASSQPQGSSFF. DNA for the CDR3: TGCGCCAGCAGCCAACCACAGGGTTCGTCTTTCTTT.

The gene calls are TRBV7-9 and TRBJ2-2, with TRBD2 matching over 7 bases. The CDR3 runs 15 residues. Germline V lookup: CDR1 SEHNR, CDR2 FQNEAQ (reference sequence). V trimming: 5 bases; J trimming: 4 bases; junction bases outside the gene matches: 7. CDR3 amino acids: CASSPPGGSTGELFF. DNA of the CDR3: TGTGCCAGCAGCCCGCCGGGCGGGAGCACCGGGGAGCTGTTTTTT.

This rearrangement joins TRBV5-8 to TRBJ1-4; no clear D gene. Trimming left V 0 bases short and J 7 bases short, with 10 bases between. The germline V gene has CDR1 SGHTS and CDR2 YDEGEE. This CDR3 has 14 amino acids. CDR3 bases: TGTGCCAGCAGCTTGGTCTTGGGTCGTGAAAAACTGTTTTTT. Translating gives CASSLVLGREKLFF.

The chain links TRBV4-1 to TRBJ1-1; 10 bases align to TRBD1. V trimming: 3 bases; J trimming: 0 bases; junction bases outside the gene matches: 7. Germline assignment: CDR1 MGHRA and CDR2 YSYEKL. CDR3 length: 17 residues. CDR3 loop: CASSQPWDRGMNTEAFF. The CDR3 coding sequence is TGCGCCAGCAGCCAGCCCTGGGACAGGGGCATGAACACTGAAGCTTTCTTT.

This rearrangement joins TRBV9 to TRBJ2-5; tentatively, D is TRBD2 (5 bases). CDR1 SGDLS and CDR2 YYNGEE come from the germline V gene. There are 14 residues in the CDR3. Trimming removed 0 bases from V and 1 base from J, with 7 bases in between. The CDR3 DNA reads as TGTGCCAGCAGCGTAGCGGCGGGCCAAGAGACCCAGTACTTC. Amino acids: CASSVAAGQETQYF.

This chain connects TRBV30 to TRBJ1-1; D is unresolved. CDR1 and CDR2 (germline): GTSNPN, SVGIG (reference sequence). V lost 1 base, J lost 7 bases, and 13 bases lay in between. This CDR3 spans 13 amino acids. The DNA of the CDR3 is TGTGCCTGGAGTGGCCGGATGGAGAATGAAGCTTTCTTT. As protein: CAWSGRMENEAFF.

A single count supports this clone. The chain recombines TRBV6-4 with TRBJ1-5; TRBD1 aligns across 10 bases. The CDR3 runs to 14 residues. V shed 9 bases, J shed 1 base, and the junction held 3 bases outside the gene matches. Germline V lookup: CDR1 MRHNA, CDR2 SNTAGT. For the CDR3, the DNA is TGTGCCAGGCGGGGACAGGGGAGCAATCAGCCCCAGCATTTT. This gives the protein CARRGQGSNQPQHF.

This clone was observed many times. This chain joins TRBV19 and TRBJ2-5; TRBD2 agrees at 7 bases. Per the germline V gene, CDR1 is LNHDA and CDR2 is SQIVND (reference sequence). CDR3 length equals 13 residues. V shed 4 bases, J shed 5 bases, and the junction held 4 bases outside the gene matches. The CDR3 nucleotides read TGTGCCAGTAGTACCTTCGGGGGGGAGACCCAGTACTTC. Amino acids: CASSTFGGETQYF. The full variable domain, rest sourced from reference TRBV19 and TRBJ2-5, is DGGITQSPKYLFRKEGQNVTLSCEQNLNHDAMYWYRQDPGQGLRLIYYSQIVNDFQKGDIAEGYSVSREKKESFPLTVTSAQKNPTAFYLCASSTFGGETQYFGPGTRLLVL.

The chain is built from TRBV28 and TRBJ1-4; tentative D call: TRBD1 (6 bases). Trimming cost V 6 bases and J 1 base, with 15 bases left between them. The CDR3 loop spans 16 amino acids. Germline values: CDR1 MDHEN, CDR2 SYDVKM. CDR3 protein: CASSSDGGRTNEKLFF. The CDR3 nucleotides read TGTGCCAGCAGCTCCGACGGGGGGCGAACTAATGAAAAACTGTTTTTT.